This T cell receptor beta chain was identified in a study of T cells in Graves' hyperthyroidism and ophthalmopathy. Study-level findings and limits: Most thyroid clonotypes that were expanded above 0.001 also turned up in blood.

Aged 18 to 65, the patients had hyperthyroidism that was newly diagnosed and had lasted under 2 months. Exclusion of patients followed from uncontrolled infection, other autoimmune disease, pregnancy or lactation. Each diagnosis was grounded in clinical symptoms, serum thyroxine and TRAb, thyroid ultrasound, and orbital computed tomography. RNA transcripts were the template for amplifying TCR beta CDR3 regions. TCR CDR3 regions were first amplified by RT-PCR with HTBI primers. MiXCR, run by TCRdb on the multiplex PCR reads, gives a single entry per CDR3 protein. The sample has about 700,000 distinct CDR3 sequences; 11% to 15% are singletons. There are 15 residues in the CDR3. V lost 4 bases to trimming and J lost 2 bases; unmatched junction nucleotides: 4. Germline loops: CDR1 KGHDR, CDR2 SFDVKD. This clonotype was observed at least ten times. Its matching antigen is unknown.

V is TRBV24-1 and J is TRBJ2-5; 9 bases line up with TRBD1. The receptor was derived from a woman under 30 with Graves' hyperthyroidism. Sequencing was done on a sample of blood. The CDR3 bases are TGTGCCACCAGTGAGGGACAGGGAGGGCAAGAGACCCAGTACTTC. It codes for CATSEGQGGQETQYF.